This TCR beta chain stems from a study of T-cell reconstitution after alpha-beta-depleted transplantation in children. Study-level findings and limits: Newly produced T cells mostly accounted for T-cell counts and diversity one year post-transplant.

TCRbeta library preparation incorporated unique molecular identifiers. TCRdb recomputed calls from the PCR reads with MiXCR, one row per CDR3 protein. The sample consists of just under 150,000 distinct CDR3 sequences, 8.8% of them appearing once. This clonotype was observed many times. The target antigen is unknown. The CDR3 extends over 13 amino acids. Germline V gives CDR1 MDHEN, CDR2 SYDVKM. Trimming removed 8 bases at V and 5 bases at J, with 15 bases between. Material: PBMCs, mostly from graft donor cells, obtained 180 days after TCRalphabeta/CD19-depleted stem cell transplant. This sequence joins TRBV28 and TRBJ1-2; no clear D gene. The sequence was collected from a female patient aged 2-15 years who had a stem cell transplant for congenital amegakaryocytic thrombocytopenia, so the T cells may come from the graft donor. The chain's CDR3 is CASLRSSLYGYTF. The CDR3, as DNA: TGTGCCAGCTTACGGAGTTCTTTGTATGGCTACACCTTC.